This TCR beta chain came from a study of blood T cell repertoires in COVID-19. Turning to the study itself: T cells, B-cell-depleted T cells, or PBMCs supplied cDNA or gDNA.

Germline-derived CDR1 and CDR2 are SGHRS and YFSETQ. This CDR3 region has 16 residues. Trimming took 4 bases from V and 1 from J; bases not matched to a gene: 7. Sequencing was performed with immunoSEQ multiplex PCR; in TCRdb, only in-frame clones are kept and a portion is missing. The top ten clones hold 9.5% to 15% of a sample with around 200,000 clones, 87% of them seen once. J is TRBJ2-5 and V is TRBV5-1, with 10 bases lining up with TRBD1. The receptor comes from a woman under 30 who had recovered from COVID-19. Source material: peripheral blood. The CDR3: CASSLGGTGAQETQYF. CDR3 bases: TGCGCCAGCAGCCTTGGGGGGACAGGGGCCCAAGAGACCCAGTACTTC. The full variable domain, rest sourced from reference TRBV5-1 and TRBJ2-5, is KAGVTQTPRYLIKTRGQQVTLSCSPISGHRSVSWYQQTPGQGLQFLFEYFSETQRNKGNFPGRFSGRQFSNSRSEMNVSTLELGDSALYLCASSLGGTGAQETQYFGPGTRLLVL.